A single count supports the clone carrying this T cell receptor (beta chain). Its antigen remains unidentified. This entry comes from a study of chemoradiotherapy in HPV16-positive cancers. Profiling relied on immunoSEQ multiplex PCR, and the TCRdb table lists in-frame clones only, not all of them. The data hold roughly 1,800 clones, with roughly four fifths observed a single time. Whole-study results and caveats: Functional assays defining HPV-specific T cells used only a couple of HPV16-positive patients.

Source: tumor tissue, taken from a patient who underwent chemoradiotherapy. This clonotype originated in a human donor with HPV-associated anogenital cancer.

The CDR3, as DNA: TGTGCCAGCAGTGACTCGGACGGGATAAACACCGGGGAGCTGTTTTTT. Translation: CASSDSDGINTGELFF. The chain links TRBV6-4 to TRBJ2-2, with D tentatively TRBD2 (5 bases). CDR1 MRHNA and CDR2 SNTAGT come from the germline V gene. V was clipped by 0 bases and J by 2 bases, with 10 bases between them. The CDR3 sequence is 16 residues long.